This entry lists 17 T cell receptor beta chains sequenced from one sample in a study of cytotoxic CD8 clonotypes in ibrutinib-treated CLL. Produced via immunoSEQ multiplex PCR; TCRdb's table is partial and in-frame only. Of 110,000 to 150,000 clones detected, roughly 80% appear once; the ten largest clones hold around 30%. The source was PBMCs, collected after 12 months of ibrutinib treatment. The receptors originated from a human donor with chronic lymphocytic leukemia.

This CDR3 is CASLASGVQTQYF. The CDR3 coding sequence is TGTGCCTCCTTGGCTAGCGGGGTTCAGACGCAGTATTTT. V is TRBV30 and J is TRBJ2-3; 9 bases align to TRBD2. The length of the CDR3 is 13 residues. Germline loops: CDR1 GTSNPN, CDR2 SVGIG (reference sequence). V shed 7 bases and J 9 bases; nucleotides not matched to a gene: 11.

The chain combines TRBV7-8 with TRBJ2-7, with 7 bases aligning to TRBD2. This CDR3 region has 15 residues. J was trimmed by 1 base and V by 4 bases; bases with no gene match: 7. CDR1 is SGHVS and CDR2 is FQNEAQ in the germline V gene. The CDR3 here is CASSSKTSVSYEQYF. The CDR3, as DNA: TGTGCCAGCAGCTCGAAAACTAGCGTATCCTACGAGCAGTACTTC.

J is TRBJ1-1 and V is TRBV27; D is uncertain. Germline V gene lookup returns CDR1 MNHEY and CDR2 SMNVEV (reference sequence). V lost 4 bases and J 3 bases, leaving 6 bases between the germline ends. CDR3 length equals 12 residues. The CDR3 sequence: CASSSFDTEAFF. CDR3 nucleotide sequence: TGTGCCAGCAGTTCGTTTGACACTGAAGCTTTCTTT.

The CDR3 nucleotides read TGTGCCAGTAGTCAAATCCGTCCCGGGACAGGGATCGGGGAGCTGTTTTTT. Protein: CASSQIRPGTGIGELFF. V gene TRBV19 combines with J gene TRBJ2-2; 9 nucleotides agree with TRBD1. CDR1 and CDR2 from the germline V gene are LNHDA and SQIVND (reference sequence). The V gene end was trimmed by 5 bases and the J gene end by 7 bases; junction bases not matched to a gene: 14. The CDR3 totals 17 residues.

V usage is TRBV5-1 and J usage is TRBJ2-1; TRBD2 matches at 9 bases. The CDR3 covers 15 residues. V lost 2 bases, J lost 8 bases, and 8 bases stayed unmatched. CDR1 SGHRS and CDR2 YFSETQ come from the germline V gene. The CDR3 nucleotides are TGCGCCAGCAGCTTTAGCGGGAGTAGTCCGTATGAGCAGTTCTTC. Translating gives CASSFSGSSPYEQFF.

The genes are TRBV27 and TRBJ2-5; 8 nucleotides align to TRBD1. Germline trimming cut 6 bases from V and 2 bases from J; bases unmatched to any gene: 5. This CDR3 contains 14 residues. Germline loops: CDR1 MNHEY, CDR2 SMNVEV (reference sequence). The CDR3 loop is CASSLRGRQETQYF. CDR3 nucleotide sequence: TGTGCCAGCAGCCTCAGGGGGCGTCAAGAGACCCAGTACTTC.

The chain recombines TRBV14 with TRBJ1-1; D is unclear. Per the germline V gene, CDR1 is SGHDN and CDR2 is FVKESK. Trimming shortened V by 5 bases and J by 8 bases, and 18 bases separated the two germline ends. This CDR3 spans 14 amino acids. The CDR3 reads CASSDTSPGREAFF. In DNA, the CDR3 is TGTGCCAGCAGCGATACGAGCCCGGGCCGAGAAGCTTTCTTT.

This chain uses TRBV7-9 with TRBJ2-3, with D perhaps matching TRBD1 (7 bases). This CDR3 has 19 residues. V shed 6 bases and J shed 0 bases, with 25 bases lying between them. Germline V gene data show CDR1 as SEHNR and CDR2 as FQNEAQ (reference sequence). This CDR3 is CASSLIALQGGSSTDTQYF. CDR3 in DNA: TGTGCCAGCAGTTTAATTGCCCTGCAGGGGGGATCTAGCACAGATACGCAGTATTTT.

V and J are TRBV19 and TRBJ2-5; perhaps TRBD1 as D (6 bases). The CDR3 runs to 16 residues. Trimming shortened V by 3 bases and J by 1 base, and 15 bases separated the two germline ends. CDR1 LNHDA and CDR2 SQIVND come from the germline V gene (reference sequence). CDR3 amino acids: CASSIERQGSQETQYF. The CDR3 nucleotides read TGTGCCAGTAGTATTGAGCGGCAGGGGAGCCAAGAGACCCAGTACTTC.

The chain uses TRBV9 and TRBJ2-3, with 8 positions matching TRBD1. This CDR3 is built from 16 residues. V shed 4 bases, J shed 1 base, and the junction held 8 bases outside the gene matches. Germline V gene lookup returns CDR1 SGDLS and CDR2 YYNGEE. The CDR3 loop is CASSPTPGQGTDTQYF. CDR3 sequence (DNA): TGTGCCAGCAGCCCGACGCCGGGACAGGGCACAGATACGCAGTATTTT.

The chain links TRBV28 to TRBJ1-2; 10 nucleotides align to TRBD1. CDR3 length equals 15 residues. Trimming cost V 3 bases and J 8 bases; bases outside gene matches: 9. Germline CDR1 is MDHEN and CDR2 is SYDVKM. In DNA, the CDR3 is TGTGCCAGCAGTTTCCTTAGACAGGGGGCGCGAGGCTACACCTTC. Amino acid sequence: CASSFLRQGARGYTF.

V is TRBV27 and J is TRBJ1-5; D unresolved. This CDR3 has 16 residues. Germline CDR1 reads MNHEY; CDR2 reads SMNVEV (reference sequence). Trimming shortened V by 3 bases and J by 2 bases, and 14 bases separated the two germline ends. CDR3 protein: CASSLYWVAGNQPQHF. CDR3 nucleotides: TGTGCCAGCAGTTTGTATTGGGTCGCGGGCAATCAGCCCCAGCATTTT.

The J gene is TRBJ2-3, the V gene TRBV19, with no clear D. The CDR3 runs 13 residues. V shed 6 bases and J shed 0 bases, with 7 bases lying between them. Germline CDR1 reads LNHDA; CDR2 reads SQIVND (reference sequence). In DNA, the CDR3 is TGTGCCAGTAGGTCAACTAGCACAGATACGCAGTATTTT. Translated: CASRSTSTDTQYF.

The table lists this clone with a few counts. The V and J genes are TRBV13 and TRBJ2-5, with 8 bases identical to TRBD2. With 2 bases clipped from V and 2 bases from J, the junction kept 7 bases outside the gene matches. Germline V gives CDR1 PRHDT, CDR2 FYEKMQ (reference sequence). The length of the CDR3 is 16 residues. The CDR3 coding sequence is TGTGCCAGCAGCTTATCCTCGGGAGGGAGGCAAGAGACCCAGTACTTC. It encodes CASSLSSGGRQETQYF.

CDR3 DNA: TGTGCCAGCAGGATACAGGGATCAGATACGCAGTATTTT. Translating it yields CASRIQGSDTQYF. The chain is built from TRBV27 and TRBJ2-3; D might be TRBD1 (6 bases). This CDR3 spans 13 amino acids. Germline values: CDR1 MNHEY, CDR2 SMNVEV (reference sequence). V was pared by 6 bases and J by 4 bases, with 11 bases between.

The chain uses TRBV4-1 and TRBJ2-3; D is unresolved. Per the germline V gene, CDR1 is MGHRA and CDR2 is YSYEKL. The CDR3 has 13 residues. Trimming took 1 base from V and 6 from J, leaving 8 bases between them. CDR3 region: CASSQASGDTQYF. The CDR3 bases are TGCGCCAGCAGCCAAGCCTCTGGGGATACGCAGTATTTT.

This chain connects TRBV5-1 to TRBJ2-1; D is unclear. CDR3 length: 14 amino acids. Germline V gives CDR1 SGHRS, CDR2 YFSETQ. The V gene lost 6 bases and the J gene lost 2 bases, with 12 bases spanning the gap. CDR3 DNA sequence: TGCGCCAGCACGCAGGTCGGCGCCTACAATGAGCAGTTCTTC. This encodes CASTQVGAYNEQFF.